This TCR beta chain was sequenced during a study of T-cell memory formation after mild COVID-19. As for the study in general: Largely, the TCR clusters proved donor specific.

After removal of 0 bases from V and 1 base from J, the junction contained 1 base not matched to a gene. CDR3 length: 15 amino acids. Germline CDR1 is SGHRS and CDR2 is YFSETQ. Findings of the study overall: The appearance of some responding clones in pre-infection memory suggested that cross-reactive memory joined.

Comment on this clonotype: Antigen specificity is unknown.

TCRdb re-analysed the 5' RACE reads in MiXCR, keeping a single row per CDR3 protein. The sample holds a few hundred thousand distinct CDR3 sequences; roughly a fifth are singletons and the top ten take under 25%. This receptor was obtained from a man younger than 35 who had mild COVID-19 (a few samples of this study predate the infection). Cell type and time point are not known. The chain uses TRBV5-1 and TRBJ1-1; 9 bases are shared with TRBD1. Specimen: PBMCs or a T cell subset sorted from them (not recorded which). The DNA for the CDR3 is TGCGCCAGCAGCTTGGGGGGACAGGGGAACACTGAAGCTTTCTTT. As protein: CASSLGGQGNTEAFF.